This TCR beta chain was documented in a study of blood T cells in healthy people across ages. A sample-barcoded 5' primer and a J-beta primer mix were used in a second PCR of roughly 7 to 12 cycles. Every individual sample yielded 2.5 million or more paired-end reads (each containing CDR3). Each CDR3 protein gets one entry after TCRdb re-called the 5' RACE reads with MiXCR. The table has about 670,000 distinct CDR3 sequences, roughly 41% seen once. Remarks on this clonotype: The antigen remains undetermined.

Study-level results: Bulk PBMC profiling left naive and antigen-experienced comparisons inconclusive. Per million T cells, TCR beta diversity dropped roughly linearly as age increased.

The V gene end was trimmed by 6 bases and the J gene end by 9 bases; junction bases not matched to a gene: 5. Germline V lookup: CDR1 WSHSY, CDR2 SAAADI. CDR3 length equals 15 residues. Sequenced: blood. This TCR derives from a man of 80 years or more in good health. The chain joins TRBV10-2 to TRBJ2-1; 16 bases are a match to TRBD2. Here the CDR3 DNA reads TGCGCCAGCAGGCCGGGACTAGCGGGAGGGGGTGAGCAGTTCTTC. This encodes CASRPGLAGGGEQFF.